The 5 T cell receptor beta chains below were found in one sample sequenced in a study of blood T cells in healthy people across ages. The use of a sample-barcoded 5' primer and a J-beta primer mix characterized a second PCR of roughly 6 to 11 cycles. TCRdb independently ran MiXCR on the 5' RACE reads; one entry per CDR3 protein. This sample has 1.5 million to 2 million distinct CDR3 sequences, with 28% found just once. Material: blood. These receptors were obtained from a woman in her twenties or thirties in good health.

The chain has TRBV27 and TRBJ2-7; the D gene could be TRBD1 or TRBD2 (6 bases each). Trimming cost V 7 bases and J 7 bases, with 23 bases left between them. CDR3 size: 15 residues. Germline CDR1 and CDR2: MNHEY and SMNVEV (reference sequence). CDR3 sequence: CASIALGGGSGEQYF. Here the CDR3 DNA reads TGTGCCAGCATCGCCCTCGGAGGGGGGAGCGGAGAGCAGTACTTC.

This clonotype was found a few times. The V and J genes are TRBV6-2 or TRBV6-3 and TRBJ2-1, with 7 bases lining up with TRBD2. The CDR3 runs 13 residues. The J segment lost 10 bases and the V segment lost 0 bases, leaving 3 bases of the junction unmatched. Germline CDR1 is MNHEY and CDR2 is SVGEGT. The CDR3: CASSYSARGEQFF. CDR3 nucleotides: TGTGCCAGCAGTTACTCGGCGCGGGGGGAGCAGTTCTTC.

This clonotype came up once. This chain uses TRBV19 with TRBJ1-5; D is unresolved. Trimming took off 8 bases at V and 6 bases at J, with 20 bases between the two ends. From germline, CDR1 is LNHDA and CDR2 SQIVND (reference sequence). This CDR3 region has 15 residues. CDR3 nucleotides: TGTGCCAGTGGGGTTAGGCTTGGAGGGATTCAGCCCCAGCATTTT. This encodes CASGVRLGGIQPQHF.

As for this clonotype: A junction end diverges from the germline sequence, so it may reflect a read error. DNA for the CDR3: TGTGCCAACAGTTCCGACAGGGGTGGTGACTACGAGCAGTACTTC. Protein sequence: CANSSDRGGDYEQYF. The chain is built from TRBV2 and TRBJ2-7; TRBD1 agrees at 8 bases. The V gene's germline CDR1 is SNHLY and CDR2 FYNNEI. This CDR3 region has 15 residues.

This chain uses TRBV7-9 with TRBJ2-1, with D perhaps TRBD1 (6 bases). The assigned J gene may be wrong: the sequence end matches TRBJ2-7 better. The CDR3 covers 15 residues. CDR1 is SEHNR and CDR2 is FQNEAQ in the germline V gene (reference sequence). The CDR3 region has the DNA TGTGCCAGCAGCCAACAGGGCATCTCCTACAATGAGCAGTACTTC. Its protein is CASSQQGISYNEQYF.